These 30 T cell receptor beta chains were all obtained from the same sample, sequenced in a study of blood T cell repertoires in COVID-19 (TCRdb year 2020). To prepare the library, the immunoSEQ multiplex PCR assay was applied. The source is immuneACCESS, and TCRdb retained only in-frame sequences with V and J called. Part of the clones is not carried over; for the studies checked, unresolved V genes explain less than half of this, and the remainder is unexplained. The sample data list approximately 270,000 clones, and approximately 88% of these were observed just once. Around 6.6% of the sample belongs to the ten largest clones. Sequences were obtained from peripheral blood. These TCRs come from a woman in her 30s with COVID-19, enrolled during active disease.

This chain connects TRBV19 to TRBJ2-3, with 8 bases matching TRBD2. The V and J ends lost 0 bases and 6 bases, in that order; junction bases with no gene match: 8. In germline, CDR1 is LNHDA, CDR2 SQIVND (reference sequence). This CDR3 is built from 16 residues. The CDR3 protein is CASSIDLLRGADTQYF. The CDR3 DNA sequence: TGTGCCAGTAGTATAGATCTATTGCGGGGGGCTGATACGCAGTATTTT. Variable domain in full (rest from reference TRBV19 and TRBJ2-3): DGGITQSPKYLFRKEGQNVTLSCEQNLNHDAMYWYRQDPGQGLRLIYYSQIVNDFQKGDIAEGYSVSREKKESFPLTVTSAQKNPTAFYLCASSIDLLRGADTQYFGPGTRLTVL.

V is TRBV3-1 (or the pseudogene TRBV3-2) and J is TRBJ2-5, with D perhaps TRBD2 (7 bases). The V gene's germline CDR1 is LGHDT and CDR2 YNNKEL (reference sequence). This CDR3 is built from 14 residues. The V gene lost 1 base and the J gene lost 6 bases, with 12 bases spanning the gap. CDR3 sequence: CASSQGGGVKTQYF. CDR3 DNA sequence: TGTGCCAGCAGCCAAGGGGGGGGCGTAAAGACCCAGTACTTC.

V is TRBV2 and J is TRBJ2-2, with D tentatively TRBD2 (5 bases). This CDR3 has 16 residues. Germline lookup yields CDR1 SNHLY and CDR2 FYNNEI. Trimming pared 4 bases from V and 3 bases from J, leaving 15 bases between. The CDR3 DNA reads as TGTGCCAGCAGTGTGACGGACTCGGCGCACACCGGGGAGCTGTTTTTT. It encodes CASSVTDSAHTGELFF.

A few counts support this clone. V and J are TRBV6-5 and TRBJ2-7; possible D gene TRBD2, 6 bases. Germline-derived CDR1 and CDR2 are MNHEY and SVGAGI. The V and J ends lost 5 bases and 4 bases respectively, with 12 bases between them. The CDR3 loop spans 13 amino acids. CDR3 DNA: TGTGCCAGCAGTCAGGACTACGGGTACGAGCAGTACTTC. This codes for CASSQDYGYEQYF.

The CDR3: CATSRYQGQQETQYF. Here the CDR3 DNA reads TGTGCCACCAGCAGATACCAGGGGCAGCAAGAGACCCAGTACTTC. J is TRBJ2-5 and V is TRBV15, with D possibly being TRBD1 (6 bases). The CDR3 is made up of 15 amino acids. V was shortened by 2 bases and J by 2 bases, with 12 bases between the two germline ends. Germline-derived CDR1 and CDR2 are LNHNV and YYDKDF (reference sequence).

J is TRBJ1-2 and V is TRBV7-2; D is undetermined. The germline gives CDR1 SGHTA, CDR2 FQGNSA. The CDR3 spans 14 residues. Trimming took off 5 bases at V and 4 bases at J, with 14 bases between the two ends. The CDR3 region has the DNA TGTGCCAGCAGCCCCGGAGGAGTAAGCTATGGCTACACCTTC. Amino acid sequence: CASSPGGVSYGYTF.

The rearrangement uses TRBV7-9 and TRBJ1-1; possibly TRBD1 for D (6 bases). Germline V gene data show CDR1 as SEHNR and CDR2 as FQNEAQ (reference sequence). This CDR3 comprises 15 residues. V lost 5 bases, J lost 4 bases, and 17 bases lay in between. The CDR3 DNA reads as TGTGCCAGCAGCCTAGAACAGGGTTGGGGCACTGAAGCTTTCTTT. Its translation: CASSLEQGWGTEAFF.

The chain is built from TRBV11-3 and TRBJ2-1; 7 nucleotides agree with TRBD2. J gave up 2 bases and V 1 base, and 8 bases lay outside the gene matches. The CDR3 runs 17 residues. The germline CDR1 and CDR2 sequences are SGHNT and YENEEA. The CDR3: CASSLAVGGSAYNEQFF. For the CDR3, the DNA is TGTGCCAGCAGCTTAGCAGTAGGCGGGAGCGCCTACAATGAGCAGTTCTTC.

V gene TRBV11-3 combines with J gene TRBJ1-2, with 12 bases aligning to TRBD1. This CDR3 has 16 amino acids. V was clipped by 3 bases and J by 12 bases; unmatched bases: 14. Looked up from germline, CDR1 is SGHNT and CDR2 is YENEEA. The CDR3 region is CASSFTTVPGQGAHTF. The CDR3 DNA sequence: TGTGCCAGCAGCTTCACCACCGTCCCGGGACAGGGGGCCCACACCTTC.

This clone was counted a few times. V and J are TRBV7-9 and TRBJ2-1, with TRBD2 as a possible D gene (5 bases). CDR3 length: 16 amino acids. V was pared by 7 bases and J by 4 bases, with 20 bases between. CDR1 and CDR2 (germline): SEHNR, FQNEAQ (reference sequence). Here the CDR3 reads CASTAVGRPSYNEQFF. As DNA, the CDR3 is TGTGCCAGCACGGCGGTAGGGAGACCTTCGTACAATGAGCAGTTCTTC.

In DNA, the CDR3 is TGTGCCAGCAGCTTCCGCTACACAGATACGCAGTATTTT. It codes for CASSFRYTDTQYF. The chain joins TRBV11-2 to TRBJ2-3; D gene uncertain. V gave up 3 bases and J gave up 2 bases, with 6 bases separating them. The CDR3 is 13 amino acids. CDR1 SGHAT and CDR2 FQNNGV come from the germline V gene. Variable domain in full (rest from reference TRBV11-2 and TRBJ2-3): EAGVAQSPRYKIIEKRQSVAFWCNPISGHATLYWYQQILGQGPKLLIQFQNNGVVDDSQLPKDRFSAERLKGVDSTLKIQPAKLEDSAVYLCASSFRYTDTQYFGPGTRLTVL.

CDR3 loop: CASSFRERNYEQFF. In DNA form, the CDR3 reads TGCGCCAGCAGCTTCCGGGAGAGGAACTATGAGCAGTTCTTC. The chain combines TRBV5-1 with TRBJ2-1; TRBD2 is a possible D gene (6 bases). Germline CDR1 SGHRS, CDR2 YFSETQ. Between the trimmed V and J ends, which lost 2 bases and 8 bases, there was a span of 14 bases. The CDR3 runs to 14 residues.

The J gene is TRBJ2-1, the V gene TRBV28; D possibly corresponds to TRBD2 (5 bases). Trimming shortened V by 5 bases and J by 5 bases, and 7 bases separated the two germline ends. CDR1 and CDR2 (germline): MDHEN, SYDVKM. CDR3 size: 12 residues. The CDR3 DNA follows: TGTGCCAGCAGTCGGGGAGACAATGAGCAGTTCTTC. Translated, it gives CASSRGDNEQFF.

The CDR3 here is CASSPLGGSYGYTF. The DNA of the CDR3 is TGTGCCAGCAGTCCTTTAGGGGGATCCTATGGCTACACCTTC. The genes are TRBV6-4 and TRBJ1-2, with TRBD1 as a possible D gene (6 bases). This CDR3 comprises 14 residues. CDR1 and CDR2 (germline): MRHNA, SNTAGT. Trimming cost V 5 bases and J 4 bases, with 14 bases left between them.

The CDR3 DNA follows: TGCAGCGTATCCGGACAGGGGGGGATAACCATGAACACTGAAGCTTTCTTT. Its protein is CSVSGQGGITMNTEAFF. The J gene is TRBJ1-1, the V gene TRBV29-1; 10 bases fit TRBD1. Unmatched junction bases numbered 13, after V lost 6 bases and J lost 0 bases. Germline loops: CDR1 SQVTM, CDR2 ANQGSEA. The CDR3 sequence is 17 residues long. Full variable domain (remainder filled in from reference TRBV29-1 and TRBJ1-1): SAVISQKPSRDICQRGTSLTIQCQVDSQVTMMFWYRQQPGQSLTLIATANQGSEATYESGFVIDKFPISRPNLTFSTLTVSNMSPEDSSIYLCSVSGQGGITMNTEAFFGQGTRLTVV.

Only one count was recorded for this clone. This chain uses TRBV6-2 or TRBV6-3 with TRBJ1-3; 7 nucleotides agree with TRBD1. Germline values: CDR1 MNHEY, CDR2 SVGEGT. The CDR3 consists of 16 residues. The ends lost 7 bases at V and 1 base at J; junction bases unmatched: 10. The DNA for the CDR3 is TGTGCCAGCAACCCACCGGGACAGCGTTCTGGAAACACCATATATTTT. This translates into CASNPPGQRSGNTIYF.

The chain is built from TRBV3-1 (or the pseudogene TRBV3-2) and TRBJ1-5; TRBD1 might be the D (6 bases). Trimming stripped 1 base from V and 6 bases from J, with 10 bases between. The CDR3 has 14 amino acids. Germline V gene lookup returns CDR1 LGHDT and CDR2 YNNKEL (reference sequence). CDR3 sequence: CASSQVQGSQPQHF. The CDR3 DNA follows: TGTGCCAGCAGCCAAGTACAGGGTAGTCAGCCCCAGCATTTT.

J is TRBJ1-4 and V is TRBV28, with 8 bases identical to TRBD1. Germline V gene data show CDR1 as MDHEN and CDR2 as SYDVKM. Trimming cost V 4 bases and J 6 bases; bases outside gene matches: 7. The CDR3 totals 15 residues. DNA for the CDR3: TGTGCCAGCAGTTCTGCGGGGACAGGAGATGAAAAACTGTTTTTT. This gives the protein CASSSAGTGDEKLFF.

CDR3 region: CASSQGGGAEAFF. For the CDR3, the DNA is TGCGCCAGCAGCCAAGGGGGAGGTGCTGAAGCTTTCTTT. This chain links TRBV4-3 with TRBJ1-1; D is unclear. This CDR3 has 13 residues. Germline CDR1 LGHNA, CDR2 YSLEER. V was pared by 1 base and J by 6 bases, with 9 bases between.

The chain links TRBV2 to TRBJ2-4, with D possibly being TRBD1 (5 bases). The CDR3 length is 13 residues. Germline CDR1 and CDR2: SNHLY and FYNNEI. V was cut by 6 bases and J by 3 bases, with 9 bases left in between. The CDR3 nucleotides are TGTGCCAGCAGCGTTGACAGCAAAAACATTCAGTACTTC. This translates into CASSVDSKNIQYF.

The chain uses TRBV5-6 and TRBJ1-4; D is perhaps TRBD1 (5 bases). Germline loops: CDR1 SGHDT, CDR2 YYEEEE. Trimming took off 2 bases at V and 5 bases at J, with 13 bases between the two ends. CDR3 length equals 15 residues. The CDR3 loop is CASSFMAGSNEKLFF. The CDR3 DNA reads as TGTGCCAGCAGCTTTATGGCAGGGTCAAATGAAAAACTGTTTTTT.

This chain links TRBV4-1 with TRBJ1-1, with 9 positions matching TRBD1. With V trimmed by 6 bases and J by 6 bases, 5 bases remained unmatched. Germline CDR1 MGHRA, CDR2 YSYEKL. This CDR3 comprises 13 residues. The CDR3 here is CASRQQGAAEAFF. In nucleotides, the CDR3 is TGCGCCAGCAGACAACAGGGGGCAGCTGAAGCTTTCTTT.

The rearrangement links TRBV29-1 to TRBJ2-1; TRBD2 aligns across 14 bases. CDR1 is SQVTM, CDR2 ANQGSEA, per germline. The length of the CDR3 is 14 residues. Germline trimming cut 5 bases from V and 6 bases from J; bases unmatched to any gene: 3. Here the CDR3 reads CSVMGTSGSNEQFF. The CDR3 nucleotides read TGCAGCGTTATGGGGACTAGCGGGAGCAATGAGCAGTTCTTC.

The rearrangement links TRBV7-2 to TRBJ2-2, with D perhaps matching TRBD2 (6 bases). Germline V gene lookup returns CDR1 SGHTA and CDR2 FQGNSA. V was clipped by 5 bases and J by 4 bases, with 17 bases between them. The CDR3 sequence is 16 residues long. The CDR3 region has the DNA TGTGCCAGCAGCCCAAGGAGGGTGAGGGGCACCGGGGAGCTGTTTTTT. Translated, it gives CASSPRRVRGTGELFF.

This clone was counted once. The chain has TRBV28 and TRBJ2-3; 8 nucleotides match TRBD1. The CDR3 covers 15 residues. J lost 0 bases, V lost 6 bases, and 5 bases had no gene match. CDR1 is MDHEN, CDR2 SYDVKM, per germline. Here the CDR3 DNA reads TGTGCCAGCAGGGAGACAGGGGTGAGCACAGATACGCAGTATTTT. Encoded protein: CASRETGVSTDTQYF.

This clone was counted once. The V call is TRBV4-3, the J call TRBJ2-1; 9 bases match TRBD2. The junction had 9 bases not matched to a gene; V was cut back by 1 base and J by 8 bases. The CDR3 totals 16 residues. Germline V CDR1 and CDR2: LGHNA, YSLEER. The CDR3 here is CASSQGSSGKSDEQFF. Here the CDR3 DNA reads TGCGCCAGCAGCCAAGGATCTAGCGGGAAGTCGGATGAGCAGTTCTTC.

J is TRBJ2-3 and V is TRBV2; 11 nucleotides align to TRBD2. Trimming took 7 bases from V and 0 from J; bases not matched to a gene: 6. The CDR3 runs 16 residues. The V gene's germline CDR1 is SNHLY and CDR2 FYNNEI. CDR3 sequence (DNA): TGTGCCAGCACACGATTAGCGGGGGGGAGCACAGATACGCAGTATTTT. This translates into CASTRLAGGSTDTQYF.

This chain connects TRBV6-2 or TRBV6-3 to TRBJ1-4; TRBD1 might be the D (5 bases). This CDR3 region has 15 residues. Trimming shortened V by 2 bases and J by 7 bases, and 14 bases separated the two germline ends. The germline CDR1 and CDR2 sequences are MNHEY and SVGEGT. CDR3 bases: TGTGCCAGCAGTTACAGGGCAGGGATTGGTGAAAAACTGTTTTTT. Protein: CASSYRAGIGEKLFF.

The chain combines TRBV5-6 with TRBJ2-3; D gene ambiguous. Trimming removed 0 bases at V and 4 bases at J, with 9 bases between. This CDR3 spans 14 amino acids. In germline, CDR1 is SGHDT, CDR2 YYEEEE. This chain's CDR3 is CASSLVQTSDTQYF. DNA of the CDR3: TGTGCCAGCAGCTTGGTACAGACCTCAGATACGCAGTATTTT. Based on the CDR3 plus reference TRBV5-6 and TRBJ2-3, the full variable domain is DAGVTQSPTHLIKTRGQQVTLRCSPKSGHDTVSWYQQALGQGPQFIFQYYEEEERQRGNFPDRFSGHQFPNYSSELNVNALLLGDSALYLCASSLVQTSDTQYFGPGTRLTVL.

The chain uses TRBV7-2 and TRBJ1-2; the D gene is possibly TRBD1 (5 bases). CDR1 and CDR2 from the germline V gene are SGHTA and FQGNSA. The CDR3 is 14 residues long. Trimming stripped 5 bases from V and 8 bases from J, with 18 bases between. As DNA, the CDR3 is TGTGCCAGCAGCCCCAGGGAGGCCTGGAGCGGCTACACCTTC. Amino acids: CASSPREAWSGYTF.